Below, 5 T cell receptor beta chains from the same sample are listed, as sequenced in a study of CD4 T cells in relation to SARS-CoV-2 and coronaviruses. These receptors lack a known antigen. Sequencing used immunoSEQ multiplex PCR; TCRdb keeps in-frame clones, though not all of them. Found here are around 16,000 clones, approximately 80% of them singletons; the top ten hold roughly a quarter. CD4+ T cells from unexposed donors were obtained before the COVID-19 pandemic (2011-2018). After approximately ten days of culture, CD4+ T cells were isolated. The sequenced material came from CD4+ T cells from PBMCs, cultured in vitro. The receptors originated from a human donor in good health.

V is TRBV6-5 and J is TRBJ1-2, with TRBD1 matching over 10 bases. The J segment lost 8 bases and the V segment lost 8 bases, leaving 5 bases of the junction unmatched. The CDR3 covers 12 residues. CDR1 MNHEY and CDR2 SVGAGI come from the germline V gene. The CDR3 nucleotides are TGTGCCAGCCGACAGGGGGCTCGGGGCTACACCTTC. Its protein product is CASRQGARGYTF.

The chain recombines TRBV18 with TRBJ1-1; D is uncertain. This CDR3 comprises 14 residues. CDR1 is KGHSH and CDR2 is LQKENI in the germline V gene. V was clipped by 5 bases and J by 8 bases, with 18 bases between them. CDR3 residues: CASSSAIREREAFF. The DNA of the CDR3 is TGTGCCAGCTCATCGGCGATCCGGGAGAGAGAAGCTTTCTTT.

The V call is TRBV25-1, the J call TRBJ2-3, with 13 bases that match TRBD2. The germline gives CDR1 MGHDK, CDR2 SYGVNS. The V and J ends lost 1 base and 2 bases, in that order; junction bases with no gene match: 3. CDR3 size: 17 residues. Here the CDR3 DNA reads TGTGCCAGCAGTGAATTGGGGACTAGCGGGGTCACAGATACGCAGTATTTT. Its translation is CASSELGTSGVTDTQYF.

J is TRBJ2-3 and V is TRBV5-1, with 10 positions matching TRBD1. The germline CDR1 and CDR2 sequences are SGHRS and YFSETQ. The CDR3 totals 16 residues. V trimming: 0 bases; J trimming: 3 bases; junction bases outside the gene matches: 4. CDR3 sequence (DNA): TGCGCCAGCAGCTTGGGGACAGGGGGGATTACAGATACGCAGTATTTT. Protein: CASSLGTGGITDTQYF.

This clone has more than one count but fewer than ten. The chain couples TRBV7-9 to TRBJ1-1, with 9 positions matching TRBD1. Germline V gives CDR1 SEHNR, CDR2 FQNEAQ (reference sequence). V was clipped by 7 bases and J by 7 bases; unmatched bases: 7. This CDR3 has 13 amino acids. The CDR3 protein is CASTRTGVIEAFF. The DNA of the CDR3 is TGTGCCAGCACCAGGACAGGGGTAATTGAAGCTTTCTTT.